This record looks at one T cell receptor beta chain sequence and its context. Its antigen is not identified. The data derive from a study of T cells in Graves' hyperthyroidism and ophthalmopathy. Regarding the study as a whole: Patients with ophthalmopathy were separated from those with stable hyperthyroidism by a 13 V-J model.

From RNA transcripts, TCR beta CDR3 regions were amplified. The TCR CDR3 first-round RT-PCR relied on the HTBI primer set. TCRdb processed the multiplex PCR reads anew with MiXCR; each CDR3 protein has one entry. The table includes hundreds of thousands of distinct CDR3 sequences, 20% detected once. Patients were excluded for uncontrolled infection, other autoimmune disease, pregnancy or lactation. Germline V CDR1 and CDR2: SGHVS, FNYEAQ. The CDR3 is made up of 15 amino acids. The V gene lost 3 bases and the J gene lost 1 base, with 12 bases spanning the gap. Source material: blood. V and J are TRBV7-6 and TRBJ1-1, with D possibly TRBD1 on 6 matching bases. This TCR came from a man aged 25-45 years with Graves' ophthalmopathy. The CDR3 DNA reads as TGTGCCAGCAGCTTGAACCAGGGGTGGAACACTGAAGCTTTCTTT. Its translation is CASSLNQGWNTEAFF.